This TCR beta chain was sequenced in a study of blood T cell repertoires in COVID-19. The overall study: Acute and convalescent COVID-19 samples came from the United States, Italy and Spain. PBMCs, B-cell-depleted T cells, or T cells were the source of the cDNA or gDNA that made up the material.

In the authors' workflow: Reference gene primer amplification in the assay estimated nucleated cell counts. Assay used: immunoSEQ multiplex PCR; TCRdb lists only in-frame clones, some missing. V, J and clone size are those of that table, while D and trimming were read from the DNA. The table records under 30,000 clones, roughly 80% of them present only once. Sequenced material: peripheral blood. The origin of this receptor is a human donor in a cohort sampled during active COVID-19.

The CDR3 sequence: CASSLYERGSATQYF. The CDR3 bases are TGTGCCAGCAGCTTGTACGAGAGGGGGTCAGCGACCCAGTACTTC. The chain uses TRBV5-8 and TRBJ2-5, with D tentatively TRBD1 (6 bases). The CDR3 length is 15 residues. The V end was cut by 1 base, the J end by 7 bases, with 17 bases between. Germline CDR1 and CDR2: SGHTS and YDEGEE.